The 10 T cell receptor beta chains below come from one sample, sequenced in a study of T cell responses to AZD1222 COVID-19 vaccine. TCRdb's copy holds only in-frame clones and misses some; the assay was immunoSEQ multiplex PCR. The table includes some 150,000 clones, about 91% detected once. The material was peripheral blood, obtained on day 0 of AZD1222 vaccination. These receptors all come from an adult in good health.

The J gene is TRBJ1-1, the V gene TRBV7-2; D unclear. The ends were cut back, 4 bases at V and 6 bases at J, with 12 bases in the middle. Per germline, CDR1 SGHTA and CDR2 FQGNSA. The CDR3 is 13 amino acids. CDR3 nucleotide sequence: TGTGCCAGCAGCTCACCTAGTCGGTCTGAAGCTTTCTTT. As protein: CASSSPSRSEAFF.

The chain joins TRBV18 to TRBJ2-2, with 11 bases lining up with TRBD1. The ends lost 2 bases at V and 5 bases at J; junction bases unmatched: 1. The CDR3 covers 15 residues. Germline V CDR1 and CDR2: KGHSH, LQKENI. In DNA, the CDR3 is TGTGCCAGCTCACCATGGGACAGGGGGACCGGGGAGCTGTTTTTT. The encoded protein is CASSPWDRGTGELFF.

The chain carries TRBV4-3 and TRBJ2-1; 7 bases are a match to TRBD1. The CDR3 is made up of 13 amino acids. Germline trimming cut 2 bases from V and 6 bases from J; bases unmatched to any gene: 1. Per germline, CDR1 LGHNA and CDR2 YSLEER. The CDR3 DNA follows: TGCGCCAGCAGCCAACAGGGGGTCAATGAGCAGTTCTTC. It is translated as CASSQQGVNEQFF.

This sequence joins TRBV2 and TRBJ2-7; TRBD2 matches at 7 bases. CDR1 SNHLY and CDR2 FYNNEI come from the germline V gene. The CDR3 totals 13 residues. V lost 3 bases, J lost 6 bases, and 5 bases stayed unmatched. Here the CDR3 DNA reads TGTGCCAGCAGTGATGAGCGGGAAAGCGAGCAGTACTTC. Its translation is CASSDERESEQYF.

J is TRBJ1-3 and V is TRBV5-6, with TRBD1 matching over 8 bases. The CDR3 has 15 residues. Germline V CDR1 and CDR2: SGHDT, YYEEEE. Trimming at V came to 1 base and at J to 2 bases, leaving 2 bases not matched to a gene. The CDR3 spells CASSLTGGPGNTIYF. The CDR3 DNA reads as TGTGCCAGCAGCTTGACAGGGGGTCCTGGAAACACCATATATTTT.

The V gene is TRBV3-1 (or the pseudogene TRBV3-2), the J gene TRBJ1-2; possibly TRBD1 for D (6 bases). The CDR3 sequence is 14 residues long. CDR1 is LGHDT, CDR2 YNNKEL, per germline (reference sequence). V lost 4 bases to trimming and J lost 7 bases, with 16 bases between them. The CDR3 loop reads CASSPQGWEAGYTF. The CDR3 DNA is TGTGCCAGCAGCCCACAGGGTTGGGAGGCTGGCTACACCTTC.

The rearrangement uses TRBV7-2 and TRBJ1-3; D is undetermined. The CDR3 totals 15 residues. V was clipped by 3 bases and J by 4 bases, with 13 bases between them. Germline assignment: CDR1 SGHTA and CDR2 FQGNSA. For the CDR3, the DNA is TGTGCCAGCAGCTTCGACGGGAGAACAGGAAACACCATATATTTT. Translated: CASSFDGRTGNTIYF.

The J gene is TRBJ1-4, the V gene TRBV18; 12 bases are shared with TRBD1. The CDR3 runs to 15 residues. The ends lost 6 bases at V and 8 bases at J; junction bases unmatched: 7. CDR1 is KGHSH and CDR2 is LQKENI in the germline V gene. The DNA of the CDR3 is TGTGCCAGCTCGGGGGACAGGGGGCCAACGGAAAAACTGTTTTTT. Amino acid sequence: CASSGDRGPTEKLFF.

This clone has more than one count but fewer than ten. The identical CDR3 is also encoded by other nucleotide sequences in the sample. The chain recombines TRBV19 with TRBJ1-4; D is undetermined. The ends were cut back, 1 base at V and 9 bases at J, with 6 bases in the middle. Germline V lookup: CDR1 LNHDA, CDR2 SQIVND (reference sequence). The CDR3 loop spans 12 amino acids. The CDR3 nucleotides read TGTGCCAGTAGTATAGGAGGGAAAAAACTGTTTTTT. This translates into CASSIGGKKLFF.

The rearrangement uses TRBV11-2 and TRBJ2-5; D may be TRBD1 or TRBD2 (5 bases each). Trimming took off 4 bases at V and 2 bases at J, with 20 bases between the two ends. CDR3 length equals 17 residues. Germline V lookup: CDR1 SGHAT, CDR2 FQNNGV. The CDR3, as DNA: TGTGCCAGCAGCTCACCCGACCACGGGACGGCGCAAGAGACCCAGTACTTC. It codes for CASSSPDHGTAQETQYF.